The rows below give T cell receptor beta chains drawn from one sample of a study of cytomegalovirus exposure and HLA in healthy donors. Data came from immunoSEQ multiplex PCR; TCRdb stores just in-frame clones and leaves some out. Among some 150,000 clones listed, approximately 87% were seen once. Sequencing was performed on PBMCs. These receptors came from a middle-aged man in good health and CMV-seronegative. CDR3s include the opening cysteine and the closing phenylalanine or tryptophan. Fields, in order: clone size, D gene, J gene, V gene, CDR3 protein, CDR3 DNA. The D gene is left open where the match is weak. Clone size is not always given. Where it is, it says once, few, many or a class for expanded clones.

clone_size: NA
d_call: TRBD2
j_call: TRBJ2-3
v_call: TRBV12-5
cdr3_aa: CASGFRLAPTDTQYF
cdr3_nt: TGTGCTAGTGGTTTTAGACTAGCTCCCACAGATACGCAGTATTTT

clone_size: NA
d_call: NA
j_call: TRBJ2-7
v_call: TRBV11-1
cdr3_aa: CASSLASWPEQYF
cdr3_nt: TGTGCCAGCAGCTTAGCTTCGTGGCCCGAGCAGTACTTC

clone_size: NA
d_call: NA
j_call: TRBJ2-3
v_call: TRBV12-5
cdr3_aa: CASGRGDTDTQYF
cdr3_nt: TGTGCTAGTGGTCGCGGGGATACAGATACGCAGTATTTT

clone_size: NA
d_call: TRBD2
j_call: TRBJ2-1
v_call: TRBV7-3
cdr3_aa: CASSLGMVAGGYEQFF
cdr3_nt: TGTGCCAGCAGCTTAGGAATGGTAGCGGGAGGGTATGAGCAGTTCTTC

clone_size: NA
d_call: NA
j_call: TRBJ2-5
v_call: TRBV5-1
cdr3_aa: CASSLESVQETQYF
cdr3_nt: TGCGCCAGCAGCTTGGAGTCAGTACAAGAGACCCAGTACTTC

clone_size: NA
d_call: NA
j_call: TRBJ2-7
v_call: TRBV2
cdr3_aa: CASTLLEYEQYF
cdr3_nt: TGTGCCAGCACCCTACTAGAATACGAGCAGTACTTC

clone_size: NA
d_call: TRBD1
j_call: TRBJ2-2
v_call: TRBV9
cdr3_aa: CASSTDRGVTGELFF
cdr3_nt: TGTGCCAGCAGCACCGACAGGGGAGTTACCGGGGAGCTGTTTTTT

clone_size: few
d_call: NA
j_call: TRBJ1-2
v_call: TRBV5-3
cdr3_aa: CARSPPTGEDYGYTF
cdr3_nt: TGTGCCAGAAGCCCACCCACCGGGGAAGACTATGGCTACACCTTC

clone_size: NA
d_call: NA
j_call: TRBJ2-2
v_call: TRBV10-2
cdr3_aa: CASSVEGRAGELFF
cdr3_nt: TGCGCCAGCAGTGTGGAGGGCCGGGCCGGGGAGCTGTTTTTT

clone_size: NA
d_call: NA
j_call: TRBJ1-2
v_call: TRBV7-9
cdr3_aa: CASSLFSGEGYTF
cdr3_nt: TGTGCCAGCAGCCTCTTTTCCGGGGAGGGCTACACCTTC

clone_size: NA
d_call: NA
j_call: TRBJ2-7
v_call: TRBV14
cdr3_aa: CASSLYRGREQYF
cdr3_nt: TGTGCCAGCAGCCTCTACCGGGGGAGGGAGCAGTACTTC

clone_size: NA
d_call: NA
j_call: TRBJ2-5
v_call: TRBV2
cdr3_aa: CASSDGGFEETQYF
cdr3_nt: TGTGCCAGCAGTGATGGAGGATTTGAAGAGACCCAGTACTTC

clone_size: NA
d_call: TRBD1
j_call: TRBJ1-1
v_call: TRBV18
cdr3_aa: CASSPSRDSSEAFF
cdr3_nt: TGTGCCAGCTCACCTTCCCGGGACAGCTCTGAAGCTTTCTTT

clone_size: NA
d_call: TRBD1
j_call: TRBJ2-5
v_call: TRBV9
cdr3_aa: CASSEGDRDRGTQYF
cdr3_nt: TGTGCCAGCAGCGAGGGAGACAGGGATCGGGGGACCCAGTACTTC

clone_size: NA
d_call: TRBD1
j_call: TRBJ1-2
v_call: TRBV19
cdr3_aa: CASSGGQGYGYTF
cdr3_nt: TGTGCCAGTAGTGGCGGACAGGGGTATGGCTACACCTTC

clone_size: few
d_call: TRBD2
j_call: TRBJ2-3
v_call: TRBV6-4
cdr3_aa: CASSDSEAGGDTQYF
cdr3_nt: TGTGCCAGCAGTGACTCAGAAGCGGGAGGGGATACGCAGTATTTT

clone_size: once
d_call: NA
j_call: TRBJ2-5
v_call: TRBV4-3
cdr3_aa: CASSQVGREETQYF
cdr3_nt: TGCGCCAGCAGCCAAGTTGGCAGGGAAGAGACCCAGTACTTC

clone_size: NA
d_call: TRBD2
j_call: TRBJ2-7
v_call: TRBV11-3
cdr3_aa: CASSSGLAGGEQYF
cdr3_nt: TGTGCCAGCAGCTCGGGACTAGCGGGGGGGGAGCAGTACTTC

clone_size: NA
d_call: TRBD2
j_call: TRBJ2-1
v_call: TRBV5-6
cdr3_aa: CASSGLASSYNEQFF
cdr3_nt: TGTGCCAGCAGCGGACTAGCCAGCTCCTACAATGAGCAGTTCTTC

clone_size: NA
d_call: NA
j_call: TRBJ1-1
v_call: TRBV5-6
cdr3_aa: CASSLGRDTEAFF
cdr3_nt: TGTGCCAGCAGCTTGGGACGGGACACTGAAGCTTTCTTT

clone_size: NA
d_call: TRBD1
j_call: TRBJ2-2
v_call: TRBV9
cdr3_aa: CASSVPLGQANTGELFF
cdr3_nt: TGTGCCAGCAGCGTACCTCTGGGACAGGCGAACACCGGGGAGCTGTTTTTT

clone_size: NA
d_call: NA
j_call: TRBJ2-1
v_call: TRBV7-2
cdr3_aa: CASRDRLNNEQFF
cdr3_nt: TGTGCCAGCAGAGACAGGTTGAACAATGAGCAGTTCTTC

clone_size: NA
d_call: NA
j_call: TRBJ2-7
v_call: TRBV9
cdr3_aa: CASSVGADYSYEQYF
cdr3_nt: TGTGCCAGCAGCGTAGGGGCAGACTACTCCTACGAGCAGTACTTC

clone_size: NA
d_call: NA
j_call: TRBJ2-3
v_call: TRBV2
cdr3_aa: CASAAGADTQYF
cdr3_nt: TGTGCCAGCGCAGCAGGGGCAGATACGCAGTATTTT

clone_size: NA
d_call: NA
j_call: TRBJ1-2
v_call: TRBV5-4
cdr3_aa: CASSLGQGGYGYTF
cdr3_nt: TGTGCCAGCAGCTTGGGTCAGGGAGGGTATGGCTACACCTTC

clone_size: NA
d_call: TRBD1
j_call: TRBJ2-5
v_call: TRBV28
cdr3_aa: CASSLSGQGFQEQYF
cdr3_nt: TGTGCCAGCAGTTTATCTGGACAGGGGTTTCAGGAGCAGTACTTC

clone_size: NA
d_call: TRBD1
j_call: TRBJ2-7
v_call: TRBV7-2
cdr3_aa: CASRPEQTGGPYEQYF
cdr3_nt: TGTGCCAGCAGGCCCGAACAGACAGGGGGGCCCTACGAGCAGTACTTC

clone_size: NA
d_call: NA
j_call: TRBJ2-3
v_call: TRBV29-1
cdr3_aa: CSVEEGSADTQYF
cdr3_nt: TGCAGCGTAGAGGAGGGATCGGCAGATACGCAGTATTTT

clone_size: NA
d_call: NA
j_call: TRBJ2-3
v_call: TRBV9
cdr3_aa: CASSVAGDFTDTQYF
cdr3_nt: TGTGCCAGCAGCGTAGCGGGAGATTTTACAGATACGCAGTATTTT

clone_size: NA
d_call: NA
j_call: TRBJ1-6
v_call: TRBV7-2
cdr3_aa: CASSLGGQAGSPLHF
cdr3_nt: TGTGCCAGCAGCCTGGGAGGACAAGCGGGCTCACCCCTCCACTTT

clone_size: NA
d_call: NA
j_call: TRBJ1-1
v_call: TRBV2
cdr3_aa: CASTQGWANTEAFF
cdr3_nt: TGTGCCAGCACCCAGGGATGGGCGAACACTGAAGCTTTCTTT

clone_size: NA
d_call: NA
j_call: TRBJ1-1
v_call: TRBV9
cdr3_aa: CASGVGPGGTEAFF
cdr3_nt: TGTGCCAGCGGCGTAGGACCCGGGGGCACTGAAGCTTTCTTT

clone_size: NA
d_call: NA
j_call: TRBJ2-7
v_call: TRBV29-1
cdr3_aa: CSVELDSYEQYF
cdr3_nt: TGCAGCGTTGAATTGGACAGCTACGAGCAGTACTTC

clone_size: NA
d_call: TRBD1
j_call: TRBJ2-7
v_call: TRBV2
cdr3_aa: CASSEDWTGYEQYF
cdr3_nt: TGTGCCAGCAGTGAAGATTGGACAGGATACGAGCAGTACTTC

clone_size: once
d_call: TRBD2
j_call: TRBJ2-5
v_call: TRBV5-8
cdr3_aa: CASSFGLAGGEQYF
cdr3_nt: TGTGCCAGCAGCTTCGGGCTAGCGGGCGGGGAGCAGTACTTC

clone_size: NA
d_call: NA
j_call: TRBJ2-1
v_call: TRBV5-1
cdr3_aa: CASSYQGVSYNEQFF
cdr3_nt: TGCGCCAGCAGCTACCAGGGTGTGTCCTACAATGAGCAGTTCTTC

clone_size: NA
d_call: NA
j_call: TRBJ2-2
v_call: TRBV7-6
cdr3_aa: CASSLGARTNTGELFF
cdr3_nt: TGTGCCAGCAGCTTAGGGGCCAGGACGAACACCGGGGAGCTGTTTTTT

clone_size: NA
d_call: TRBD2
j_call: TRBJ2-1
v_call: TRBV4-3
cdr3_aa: CASSQGLAGGPCNEQFF
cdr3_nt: TGCGCCAGCAGCCAGGGACTAGCGGGGGGCCCTTGCAATGAGCAGTTCTTC

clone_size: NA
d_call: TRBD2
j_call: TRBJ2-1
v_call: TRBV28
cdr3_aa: CASSLPSSGSYNGQFF
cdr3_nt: TGTGCCAGCAGTTTACCCTCTAGCGGGAGCTACAATGGGCAGTTCTTC

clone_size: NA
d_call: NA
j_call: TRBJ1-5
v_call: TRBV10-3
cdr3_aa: CATKPGPEAGQPQHF
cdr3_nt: TGTGCCACCAAACCGGGCCCTGAGGCGGGTCAGCCCCAGCATTTT

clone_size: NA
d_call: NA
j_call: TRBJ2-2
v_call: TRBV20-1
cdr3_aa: CSATRSGELFF
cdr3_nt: TGCAGTGCGACTAGGTCCGGGGAGCTGTTTTTT